The rows below give T cell receptor beta chains drawn from one sample of a study of blood T cell repertoires in COVID-19. Profiling relied on immunoSEQ multiplex PCR, and the TCRdb table lists in-frame clones only, not all of them. The table shows around 120,000 clones, with around 90% occurring only once. The source material was peripheral blood. All receptors derive from a woman aged 60-75 years with COVID-19, enrolled during active disease. CDR3s include the opening cysteine and the closing phenylalanine or tryptophan. D genes are given only for firm matches. Part of the rows lack a size; the others show once, few, many or a class for expanded clones.

-	TRBV12-5	-	TRBJ2-7	CASGPTGHIYEQYF	TGTGCTAGTGGGCCTACTGGTCATATCTACGAGCAGTACTTC
TRBD1	TRBV5-4	-	TRBJ1-5	CASSNTGQGANQPQHF	TGTGCCAGCAGCAATACCGGACAGGGGGCCAATCAGCCCCAGCATTTT
-	TRBV27	once	TRBJ1-1	CASSLWAGETEAFF	TGTGCCAGCAGTTTATGGGCAGGGGAAACTGAAGCTTTCTTT
-	TRBV18	-	TRBJ1-2	CASSPLVLGQGYGYTF	TGTGCCAGCTCACCCTTGGTTTTGGGTCAGGGCTATGGCTACACCTTC
TRBD1	TRBV18	-	TRBJ1-2	CASSSLTGQGDSYTF	TGTGCCAGCTCATCGTTAACGGGACAGGGTGATAGCTACACCTTC
-	TRBV29-1	-	TRBJ1-4	CSVSRGRNEKLFF	TGCAGCGTCTCCAGGGGCCGAAATGAAAAACTGTTTTTT
TRBD1	TRBV29-1	-	TRBJ1-1	CSVELRGLSFF	TGCAGCGTTGAACTCAGGGGGTTATCTTTCTTT
-	TRBV5-5	-	TRBJ1-6	CASSLILQGVNSPLHF	TGTGCCAGCAGCCTGATTTTGCAGGGTGTCAATTCACCCCTCCACTTT
TRBD1	TRBV2	-	TRBJ1-2	CASRGTGTGTYGYTF	TGTGCCAGCAGGGGAACCGGGACAGGGACCTATGGCTACACCTTC
TRBD2	TRBV10-3	-	TRBJ2-1	CAISELVSGGLNEQFF	TGTGCCATCAGTGAGTTGGTTAGCGGGGGGCTCAATGAGCAGTTCTTC
-	TRBV10-3	-	TRBJ1-6	CAINAGIYNSPLHF	TGTGCCATCAACGCCGGGATATATAATTCACCCCTCCACTTT
-	TRBV10-3	-	TRBJ1-6	CAIRRGPQGSPLHF	TGTGCCATCAGAAGGGGCCCCCAGGGTTCACCCCTCCACTTT
-	TRBV9	few	TRBJ2-5	CASSVNPTASLSTQYF	TGTGCCAGCAGCGTAAATCCTACGGCTAGCTTATCTACCCAGTACTTC
-	TRBV5-5	-	TRBJ1-1	CASRLVAEAFF	TGTGCCAGCAGGTTAGTCGCTGAAGCTTTCTTT
TRBD1	TRBV7-9	-	TRBJ1-3	CASSRQGSSGNTIYF	TGTGCCAGCAGCCGACAGGGCTCCTCTGGAAACACCATATATTTT
TRBD2	TRBV5-1	-	TRBJ2-3	CASSWRDYSTDTQYF	TGCGCCAGCAGCTGGAGGGACTATAGCACAGATACGCAGTATTTT
-	TRBV6-5	-	TRBJ2-7	CASRSPGVYEQYF	TGTGCCAGCAGGTCTCCAGGGGTTTACGAGCAGTACTTC
-	TRBV6-5	once	TRBJ1-1	CASSYYRDTEAFF	TGTGCCAGCAGTTACTATCGGGACACTGAAGCTTTCTTT
-	TRBV13	-	TRBJ1-1	CASSYPSLANTEAFF	TGTGCCAGCAGCTACCCGTCTCTAGCGAACACTGAAGCTTTCTTT
TRBD1	TRBV20-1	few	TRBJ1-2	CSASRQGPSYGYTF	TGCAGTGCTAGTCGACAGGGACCTAGCTATGGCTACACCTTC
-	TRBV24-1	-	TRBJ1-2	CATSDAWGRNYGYTF	TGTGCCACCAGTGATGCCTGGGGCAGAAACTATGGCTACACCTTC
-	TRBV18	once	TRBJ1-1	CASSPTRGNTEAFF	TGTGCCAGCTCACCTACACGGGGGAACACTGAAGCTTTCTTT
-	TRBV6-5	-	TRBJ2-7	CASSYGGYSYEQYF	TGTGCCAGCAGTTACGGGGGGTATAGCTACGAGCAGTACTTC
-	TRBV7-8	-	TRBJ2-5	CASSFVDFAQTQYF	TGTGCCAGCAGCTTCGTAGACTTTGCGCAGACCCAGTACTTC
TRBD1	TRBV7-2	-	TRBJ1-6	CASSLVTGRRNSPLHF	TGTGCCAGCAGCTTAGTGACAGGGAGACGGAATTCACCCCTCCACTTT
-	TRBV11-3	few	TRBJ1-6	CARRRSSPLHF	TGTGCCAGACGAAGGAGTTCACCCCTCCACTTT
-	TRBV7-9	few	TRBJ1-3	CASSLDRDSGNTIYF	TGTGCCAGCAGCTTAGACAGGGACTCTGGAAACACCATATATTTT
-	TRBV14	-	TRBJ2-5	CASSLGQRSQETQYF	TGTGCCAGCAGCCTCGGACAGAGATCCCAAGAGACCCAGTACTTC
-	TRBV10-2	-	TRBJ2-5	CASSGWLALNQETQYF	TGCGCCAGCAGTGGTTGGCTAGCCCTAAATCAAGAGACCCAGTACTTC
TRBD2	TRBV7-3	-	TRBJ2-3	CASSLLAGYTDTQYF	TGTGCCAGCAGCTTACTAGCGGGGTACACAGATACGCAGTATTTT
TRBD1	TRBV9	-	TRBJ1-1	CASSPQGAGTEAFF	TGTGCCAGCAGCCCACAGGGGGCAGGGACTGAAGCTTTCTTT
-	TRBV5-1	-	TRBJ2-3	CASSLAPSPSDTQYF	TGCGCCAGCAGCTTGGCCCCTTCCCCGTCAGATACGCAGTATTTT
TRBD2	TRBV15	-	TRBJ2-7	CATSRVTSGGRAEQYF	TGTGCCACCAGCAGAGTCACTAGCGGGGGGAGGGCCGAGCAGTACTTC
TRBD1	TRBV6-1	-	TRBJ2-7	CASSGPGTEPVSYYEQYF	TGTGCCAGCAGTGGTCCCGGGACAGAGCCAGTATCCTACTACGAGCAGTACTTC
TRBD1	TRBV7-2	-	TRBJ1-1	CASSPQGAGVAFF	TGTGCCAGCAGCCCACAGGGGGCGGGGGTAGCTTTCTTT
TRBD2	TRBV4-2	-	TRBJ2-3	CASSQRLAGGGDTQYF	TGTGCCAGCAGCCAAAGACTAGCGGGTGGAGGGGATACGCAGTATTTT
-	TRBV5-6	-	TRBJ2-1	CASSTREGITYNEQFF	TGTGCCAGCAGCACCCGAGAGGGAATAACCTACAATGAGCAGTTCTTC
-	TRBV9	-	TRBJ1-2	CASSVNPGSNYGYTF	TGTGCCAGCAGCGTAAACCCCGGGAGCAACTATGGCTACACCTTC
-	TRBV4-3	-	TRBJ1-5	CASSQDEGQPQHF	TGCGCCAGCAGCCAAGATGAGGGTCAGCCCCAGCATTTT
TRBD1	TRBV6-5	-	TRBJ1-1	CASRRGTDQEAFF	TGTGCCAGCAGGCGTGGGACAGATCAAGAAGCTTTCTTT
TRBD1	TRBV27	-	TRBJ1-5	CASSLSIPGQGVQAGNQPQHF	TGTGCCAGCAGTTTATCGATCCCGGGACAGGGGGTGCAAGCGGGAAATCAGCCCCAGCATTTT
-	TRBV19	-	TRBJ1-2	CASSMLGGYGYTF	TGTGCCAGTAGTATGTTGGGGGGCTATGGCTACACCTTC
TRBD1	TRBV9	-	TRBJ2-2	CASDRQGDTGELFF	TGTGCCAGCGATAGGCAGGGGGACACCGGGGAGCTGTTTTTT
-	TRBV2	-	TRBJ1-6	CASSEAGASYNSPLHF	TGTGCCAGCAGTGAAGCAGGGGCGTCCTATAATTCACCCCTCCACTTT
-	TRBV5-3	-	TRBJ1-2	CARSWPTRPDGYTF	TGTGCCAGAAGCTGGCCGACTCGGCCGGATGGCTACACCTTC
-	TRBV27	-	TRBJ2-2	CASSLSVGGRTGELFF	TGTGCCAGCAGTTTATCGGTGGGGGGGCGTACCGGGGAGCTGTTTTTT
-	TRBV18	once	TRBJ2-2	CASSPTQTGNTGELFF	TGTGCCAGCTCACCGACCCAGACAGGAAACACCGGGGAGCTGTTTTTT
TRBD2	TRBV7-8	-	TRBJ2-5	CASSLGLAGGQETQYF	TGTGCCAGCAGCTTAGGACTAGCGGGGGGTCAAGAGACCCAGTACTTC
TRBD1	TRBV2	-	TRBJ1-5	CASRGDRAIQPQHF	TGTGCCAGCAGAGGGGACAGGGCTATTCAGCCCCAGCATTTT
-	TRBV4-3	-	TRBJ2-7	CASSQGLGSYEQYF	TGCGCCAGCAGCCAAGGGTTAGGGAGCTACGAGCAGTACTTC
-	TRBV11-2	-	TRBJ1-1	CASRPGLNTEAFF	TGTGCCAGCAGACCCGGGTTGAACACTGAAGCTTTCTTT
-	TRBV6-2/TRBV6-3	-	TRBJ2-3	CASSYGAVPIDTDTQYF	TGTGCCAGCAGTTACGGGGCCGTACCCATTGACACAGATACGCAGTATTTT
TRBD1	TRBV19	-	TRBJ1-6	CASSIDRGSSPLHF	TGTGCCAGTAGTATTGACAGGGGAAGTTCACCCCTCCACTTT
-	TRBV19	-	TRBJ1-1	CASSGTQTGTEAFF	TGTGCCAGTAGCGGGACACAAACGGGCACTGAAGCTTTCTTT
-	TRBV11-2	-	TRBJ2-2	CASSFSTDTGELFF	TGTGCCAGCAGCTTCTCCACGGACACCGGGGAGCTGTTTTTT